A selection of T cell receptor beta chains follows, all from one sample in a study of Graves' ophthalmopathy and Graves' hyperthyroidism. Via MiXCR, TCRdb re-called the multiplex PCR reads, giving one row per CDR3 protein. The sample contains about 1.2 million distinct CDR3 sequences, 35% to 40% of which appear only once. Sequencing input: peripheral blood or thyroid tissue (not recorded which). Receptors originate from an adult man with Graves' hyperthyroidism. Both conserved end residues are part of each CDR3. D genes are given only for firm matches. Not all rows give a size; the values are once, few, many and, for expanded clones, a class.

v_call,j_call,clone_size,d_call,cdr3_nt,cdr3_aa
TRBV10-3,TRBJ1-5,many,NA,TGTGCCATCCGGGACACTAATCAGCCCCAGCATTTT,CAIRDTNQPQHF
TRBV10-3,TRBJ2-7,NA,NA,TGTGCCATCAGTGAGTTGGCACAGGTGAAGTACTTC,CAISELAQVKYF
TRBV15,TRBJ2-7,many,TRBD1,TGTGCCACCAGCACGACCGGGACAGGAAAATCCGAGCTAACCTACGAGCAGTACTTC,CATSTTGTGKSELTYEQYF
TRBV19,TRBJ2-5,many,TRBD1,TGTGCCAGTAGTATTGGGGACAGGGGGCTGGAGACCCAGTACTTC,CASSIGDRGLETQYF
TRBV12-3/TRBV12-4,TRBJ2-7,NA,NA,TGTGCCAGCAGTTTCCGGGACTTCCCCTCTAACGAGCAGTACTTC,CASSFRDFPSNEQYF
TRBV9,TRBJ2-2,few,TRBD2,TGTGCCAGCAGCTTAATACTAGCGGGTAACACCGGGGAGCTGTTTTTT,CASSLILAGNTGELFF
TRBV6-5,TRBJ2-7,few,TRBD1,TGTGCCAGCAGTTCGACAGGGGGAGATAATTACGAGCAGTACTTC,CASSSTGGDNYEQYF
TRBV10-3,TRBJ2-5,NA,TRBD1,TGTGCCATCAAGCTAACAGGGGCCCAAGAGACCCAGTACTTC,CAIKLTGAQETQYF
TRBV5-4,TRBJ1-1,NA,TRBD1,TGTGCCAGCAGCTTATCCAGGGGGATCATGAACACTGAAGCTTTCTTT,CASSLSRGIMNTEAFF
TRBV10-3,TRBJ1-6,NA,NA,TGTGCCAGCAGCCCCACAGGGAACCGATCACCCCTCCACTTT,CASSPTGNRSPLHF
TRBV6-5,TRBJ1-1,NA,NA,TGTGCCAGCAGCCGCCCCGAGGCGGGGGCGGGTACTGAAGCTTTCTTT,CASSRPEAGAGTEAFF
TRBV15,TRBJ1-4,many,NA,TGTGCCACCAGCAGAGGACGATTAGCAAAGGCTAATGAAAAACTGTTTTTT,CATSRGRLAKANEKLFF
TRBV5-1,TRBJ2-7,many,NA,TGCGCCAGCAGAGCAACCTACGTGTGGGAGCAGTACTTC,CASRATYVWEQYF
TRBV20-1,TRBJ2-7,NA,TRBD2,TGCAGTGCTAGCGCTAGCGGGTTATCCTACGAGCAGTACTTC,CSASASGLSYEQYF
TRBV10-1,TRBJ2-3,NA,NA,TGCGCCAGCAGTGAGCAACGTTTAGGGAACACAGATACGCAGTATTTT,CASSEQRLGNTDTQYF
TRBV10-3,TRBJ1-5,NA,NA,TGTGCCAGCAGTCCTACAGGGTTCGCTCAGCCCCAGCATTTT,CASSPTGFAQPQHF
TRBV20-1,TRBJ2-7,few,NA,TGCAGTGCTAGAGATATGGGGGGGCCCTACGAGCAGTACTTC,CSARDMGGPYEQYF
TRBV10-3,TRBJ2-7,few,TRBD1,TGTGCCAGCAGTCCGACAGGGGGACGCGAGCAGTACTTC,CASSPTGGREQYF
TRBV7-9,TRBJ2-5,many,NA,TGTGCCAGCAGCAGCCCCGACAGAAACCAAGAGACCCAGTACTTC,CASSSPDRNQETQYF
TRBV24-1,TRBJ1-2,NA,TRBD1,TGTGCCACCAGTGATTGGGGACAGGGAGACGACTATGGCTACACCTTC,CATSDWGQGDDYGYTF
TRBV11-1,TRBJ1-1,NA,NA,TGTGCCAGCAGCTCCAGGACCGGAGGGGGGGCCTCGAACACTGAAGCTTTCTTT,CASSSRTGGGASNTEAFF
TRBV2,TRBJ1-4,many,TRBD1,TGTGCCAGCAGTGACGACAGGGCTACTAATGAAAAACTGTTTTTT,CASSDDRATNEKLFF
TRBV19,TRBJ1-2,NA,NA,TGTGCCAGTAGTAACGGGGGGAACTATGGCTACACCTTC,CASSNGGNYGYTF
TRBV11-2,TRBJ2-5,NA,NA,TGTGCCAGCAGCTTAGGGGGGGTCGGTCAGCCCCAGTACTTC,CASSLGGVGQPQYF
TRBV25-1,TRBJ2-7,many,NA,TGTGCCAGCCAAGGGTGGGCCTACGAGCAGTACTTC,CASQGWAYEQYF
TRBV18,TRBJ2-2,few,NA,TGTGCCAGCTCACTAATGGACGGGAACACCGGGGAGCTGTTTTTT,CASSLMDGNTGELFF
TRBV19,TRBJ1-2,many,NA,TGTGCCAGTAGTATAGCCGCTCAGTACTATGGCTACACCTTC,CASSIAAQYYGYTF
TRBV25-1,TRBJ2-3,few,TRBD1,TGTGCCAGCAGTGGCCTTGAGGGACAGGGATATTCAGATACGCAGTATTTT,CASSGLEGQGYSDTQYF
TRBV20-1,TRBJ1-5,NA,TRBD1,TGCAGTGCTAGAGAAGGAGGGACAGGGGACAATCAGCCCCAGCATTTT,CSAREGGTGDNQPQHF
TRBV20-1,TRBJ1-4,many,NA,TGCAGTGCTAGTGGGACACTAACTAATGAAAAACTGTTTTTT,CSASGTLTNEKLFF
TRBV20-1,TRBJ1-5,NA,NA,TGCAGTGCAAAGGGACAGCCCCAGCATTTT,CSAKGQPQHF
TRBV12-3/TRBV12-4,TRBJ2-5,few,NA,TGTGCCAGCAGTTTAAGCTCTTCTCGGGCAGAGACCCAGTACTTC,CASSLSSSRAETQYF
TRBV25-1,TRBJ2-7,NA,TRBD1,TGTGCCAGCAGCATTTGGGACAGGGCTTCCTACGAGCAGTACTTC,CASSIWDRASYEQYF
TRBV10-1,TRBJ2-2,few,NA,TGCGCCAGCAGTGAGCGGGGGTTTTCGAGCCCCGGGGAGCTGTTTTTT,CASSERGFSSPGELFF
TRBV7-9,TRBJ1-2,NA,NA,TGTGCCAGCAGTGAAGGGGCAGGGGCGAACTATGGCTACACCTTC,CASSEGAGANYGYTF
TRBV6-5,TRBJ1-4,NA,TRBD1,TGTGCCAGCAGTGAACTCCAACCGGGACAGGCACGGAAACTGTTTTTT,CASSELQPGQARKLFF
TRBV12-3/TRBV12-4,TRBJ2-7,NA,NA,TGTGCCAGCAGGCAAGAGGGAGAGGGAACCTACGAGCAGTACTTC,CASRQEGEGTYEQYF
TRBV20-1,TRBJ1-3,few,NA,TGCAGTGCTAGGGGGGGGACGGATCCTGGAAACACCATATATTTT,CSARGGTDPGNTIYF
TRBV19,TRBJ1-1,many,TRBD1,TGTGCCAGTATTAAGGACAGGGGGACGAACACTGAAGCTTTCTTT,CASIKDRGTNTEAFF
TRBV5-6,TRBJ1-1,few,NA,TGTGCCAGCAGCTTGGATATGGTCCTAGGGTACACTGAAGCTTTCTTT,CASSLDMVLGYTEAFF
TRBV11-2,TRBJ2-7,NA,NA,TGTGCCAGCAGCTTGGGCCGCGGGGGCGGCGAGCAGTACTTC,CASSLGRGGGEQYF
TRBV5-8,TRBJ1-1,few,NA,TGTGCCAGCAGCTCGGGTATCACCACTGAAGCTTTCTTT,CASSSGITTEAFF
TRBV20-1,TRBJ2-3,NA,NA,TGCAGTGTTAGAGTGGGGGGCCTGGGAGATACGCAGTATTTT,CSVRVGGLGDTQYF
TRBV7-8,TRBJ2-7,many,TRBD2,TGTGCCAGCAGTGCCCCTCTAGCGGGGTACTACGAGCAGTACTTC,CASSAPLAGYYEQYF
TRBV7-9,TRBJ2-7,many,NA,TGTGCCAGCAGCTCGGCCAGGGGACACTTCTACGAGCAGTACTTC,CASSSARGHFYEQYF
TRBV2,TRBJ1-1,NA,TRBD1,TGTGCCAGCACTAGGGGGCCCCGACCTGAAGCTTTCTTT,CASTRGPRPEAFF
TRBV15,TRBJ2-7,few,NA,TGTGCCACCAGCGACGACGGGGGACAGATCTACGAGCAGTACTTC,CATSDDGGQIYEQYF
TRBV27,TRBJ2-7,once,NA,TGTGCCAGCAGTCTTAAGCGGGACAGTTACTACGAGCAGTACTTC,CASSLKRDSYYEQYF
TRBV5-8,TRBJ2-5,few,TRBD2,TGTGCCAGCAGCCCGGAGTTAGCGGGGGCCCGGTCGTGGGGGGAGACCCAGTACTTC,CASSPELAGARSWGETQYF
TRBV10-3,TRBJ1-5,NA,NA,TGTGCCATCAGCCATTCAAATTGGGGGGCCCAGCCCCAGCATTTT,CAISHSNWGAQPQHF